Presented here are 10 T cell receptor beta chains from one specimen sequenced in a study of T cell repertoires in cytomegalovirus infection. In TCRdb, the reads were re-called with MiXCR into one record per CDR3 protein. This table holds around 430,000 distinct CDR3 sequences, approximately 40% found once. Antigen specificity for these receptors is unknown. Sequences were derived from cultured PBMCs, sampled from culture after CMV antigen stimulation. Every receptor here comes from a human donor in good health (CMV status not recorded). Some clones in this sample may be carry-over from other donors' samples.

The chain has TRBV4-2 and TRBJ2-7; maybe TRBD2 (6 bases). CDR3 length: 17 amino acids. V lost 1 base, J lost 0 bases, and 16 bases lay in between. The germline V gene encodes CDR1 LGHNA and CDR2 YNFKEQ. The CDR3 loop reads CASSQGDRWGDSYEQYF. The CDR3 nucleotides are TGTGCCAGCAGCCAAGGAGATCGGTGGGGGGACTCCTACGAGCAGTACTTC.

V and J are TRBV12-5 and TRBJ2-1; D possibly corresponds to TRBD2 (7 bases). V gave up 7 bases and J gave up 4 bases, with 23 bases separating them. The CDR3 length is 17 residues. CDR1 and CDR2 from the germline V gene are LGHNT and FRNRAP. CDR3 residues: CASASPKGGRRYNEQFF. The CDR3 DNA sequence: TGTGCTAGTGCCAGCCCGAAGGGGGGGAGGAGATACAATGAGCAGTTCTTC.

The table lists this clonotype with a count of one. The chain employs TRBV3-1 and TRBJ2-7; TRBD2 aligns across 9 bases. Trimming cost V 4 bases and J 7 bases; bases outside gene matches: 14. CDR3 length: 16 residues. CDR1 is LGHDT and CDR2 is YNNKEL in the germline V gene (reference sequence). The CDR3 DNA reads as TGTGCCAGCAGCCCCTTTCTAGCGGGGTCCTCGGGGGAGCAGTACTTC. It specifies CASSPFLAGSSGEQYF.

The CDR3 protein is CSAIASPYNEQFF. CDR3 DNA sequence: TGCAGTGCTATAGCAAGCCCCTACAATGAGCAGTTCTTC. The chain combines TRBV20-1 with TRBJ2-1; D remains unclear. V was trimmed by 4 bases and J by 2 bases, leaving 9 bases between them. The germline V gene encodes CDR1 DFQATT and CDR2 SNEGSKA (reference sequence). The CDR3 contains 13 residues.

The CDR3 DNA reads as TGTGCCAGCAGCCTAGAGAATAAAAACGAGCAGTACTTC. Its protein product is CASSLENKNEQYF. The chain carries TRBV7-2 and TRBJ2-7; unclear D gene. V lost 5 bases, J lost 5 bases, and 13 bases lay in between. From germline, CDR1 is SGHTA and CDR2 FQGNSA. The CDR3 has 13 amino acids.

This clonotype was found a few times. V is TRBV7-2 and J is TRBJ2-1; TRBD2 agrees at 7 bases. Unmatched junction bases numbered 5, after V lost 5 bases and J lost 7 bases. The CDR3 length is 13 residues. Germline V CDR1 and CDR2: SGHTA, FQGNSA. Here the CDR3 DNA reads TGTGCCAGCAGCCCGTTGGGGGGGAATGAGCAGTTCTTC. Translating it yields CASSPLGGNEQFF.

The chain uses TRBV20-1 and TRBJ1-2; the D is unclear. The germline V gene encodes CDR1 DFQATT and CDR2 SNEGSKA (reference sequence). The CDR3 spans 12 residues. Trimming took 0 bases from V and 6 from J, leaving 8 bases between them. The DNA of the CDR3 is TGCAGTGCTAGAGATATCGGGAATGGCTACACCTTC. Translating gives CSARDIGNGYTF.

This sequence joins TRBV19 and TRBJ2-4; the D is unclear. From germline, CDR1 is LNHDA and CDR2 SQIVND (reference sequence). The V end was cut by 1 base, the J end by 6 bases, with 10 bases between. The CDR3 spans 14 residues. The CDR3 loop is CASSIVGWRNIQYF. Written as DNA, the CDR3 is TGTGCCAGTAGTATAGTGGGGTGGAGAAACATTCAGTACTTC.

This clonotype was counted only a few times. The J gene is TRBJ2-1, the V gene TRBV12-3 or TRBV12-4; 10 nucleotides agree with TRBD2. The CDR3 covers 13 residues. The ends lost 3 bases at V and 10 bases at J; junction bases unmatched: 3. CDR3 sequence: CASSFSGGAEQFF. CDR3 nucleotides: TGTGCCAGCAGTTTCAGCGGGGGGGCGGAGCAGTTCTTC.

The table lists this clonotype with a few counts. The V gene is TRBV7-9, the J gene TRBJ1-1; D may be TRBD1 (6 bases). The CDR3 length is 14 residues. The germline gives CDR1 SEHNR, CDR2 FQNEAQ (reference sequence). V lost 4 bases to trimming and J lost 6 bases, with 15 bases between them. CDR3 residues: CASSSYRERAEAFF. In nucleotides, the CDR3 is TGTGCCAGCAGCTCATACAGGGAGCGGGCTGAAGCTTTCTTT.